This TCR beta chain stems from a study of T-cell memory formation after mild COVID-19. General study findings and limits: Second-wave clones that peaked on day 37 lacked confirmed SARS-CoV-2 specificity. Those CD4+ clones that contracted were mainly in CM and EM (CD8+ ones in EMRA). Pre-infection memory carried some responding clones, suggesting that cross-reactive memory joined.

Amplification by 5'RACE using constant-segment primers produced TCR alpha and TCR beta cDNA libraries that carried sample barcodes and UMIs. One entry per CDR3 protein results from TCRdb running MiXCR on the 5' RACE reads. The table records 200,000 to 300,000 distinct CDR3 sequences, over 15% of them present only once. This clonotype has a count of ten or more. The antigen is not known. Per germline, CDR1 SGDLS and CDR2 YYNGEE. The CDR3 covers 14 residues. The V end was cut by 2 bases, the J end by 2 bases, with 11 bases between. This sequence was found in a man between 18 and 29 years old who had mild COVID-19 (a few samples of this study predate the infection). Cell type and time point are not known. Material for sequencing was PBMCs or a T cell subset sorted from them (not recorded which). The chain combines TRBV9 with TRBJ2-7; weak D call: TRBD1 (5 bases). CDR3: CASSVAGNAYEQYF. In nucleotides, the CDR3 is TGTGCCAGCAGCGTGGCAGGGAATGCCTACGAGCAGTACTTC.